This T cell receptor (beta chain) was retrieved from a study of blood T cell repertoires in COVID-19. Turning to the study itself: From the United States, Italy and Spain came samples of acute and convalescent COVID-19.

The CDR3 extends over 14 amino acids. V lost 2 bases, J lost 4 bases, and 9 bases lay in between. Germline V gene sequence: CDR1 KGHSH, CDR2 LQKENI. A word on this clone: Other DNA sequences of this sample code for an identical CDR3.

Individuals drawn from about 26 US areas were roughly 18 to 95 years old. Repertoires were generated with immunoSEQ multiplex PCR, while TCRdb's copy carries only in-frame clones and drops some. The sample carries 110,000 to 150,000 clones, about 87% recorded once. The chain joins TRBV18 to TRBJ1-5; D not resolved. This sequence was found in a man aged 55 to 69 who had recovered from COVID-19. Sample: PBMCs or T cells enriched from blood (not recorded which). The CDR3 bases are TGTGCCAGCTCACCAGGAGGGCGAAATCAGCCCCAGCATTTT. Its translation: CASSPGGRNQPQHF.